The rows below give T cell receptor beta chains drawn from one sample of a study of control samples from healthy donors and cancer patients. The data were produced by immunoSEQ multiplex PCR, yet TCRdb's version contains in-frame clones alone and is incomplete. The table has about 110,000 clones, 90% seen once; the top ten hold under 4.5%. The material sequenced was blood. The receptors come from a human donor in good health. The donor label of this sample is uncertain. Both conserved end residues are trimmed from each CDR3.

cdr3_length	v_call	j_call	cdr3_aa
11	TRBV12-3/TRBV12-4	TRBJ1-2	ASSGVVGYGYT
13	TRBV7-9	TRBJ2-2	ASSLLGGETGELF
14	TRBV4-2	TRBJ2-5	ASSQERSGDQETQY
15	TRBV6-1	TRBJ2-5	ASSENRGRGYQETQY
12	TRBV19	TRBJ1-5	ASSIFSGWQPQH
13	TRBV5-1	TRBJ1-6	ASSKDSSYNSPLH
14	TRBV20-1	TRBJ2-5	SASSGQGYFQETQY
11	TRBV5-5	TRBJ1-1	ASSFLMNTEAF
17	TRBV10-3	TRBJ2-3	AISDSGEASGGSTDTQY
14	TRBV7-8	TRBJ2-2	ASSPTARSNTGELF
13	TRBV4-1	TRBJ2-7	ASSPLLAGSYEQY
12	TRBV30	TRBJ1-2	AWSVLGVNYGYT
14	TRBV9	TRBJ2-1	ASSVVTVRQDNEQF
11	TRBV30	TRBJ1-4	AWYRVRDEKLF
11	TRBV5-1	TRBJ1-2	ASSLDRVHGYT
12	TRBV10-3	TRBJ2-3	AISEPPGTDTQY
13	TRBV19	TRBJ2-3	ASSVTATSTDTQY
13	TRBV3-1/TRBV3-2	TRBJ1-3	ASSQEGHSGNTIY
13	TRBV18	TRBJ2-7	ASSRTGASSYEQY
13	TRBV28	TRBJ1-4	ASSSRTGGLEKLF
10	TRBV2	TRBJ1-2	ASRGQAYGYT
9	TRBV30	TRBJ2-5	AWGPQETQY
9	TRBV11-2	TRBJ1-1	ASSLGWGAF
12	TRBV6-5	TRBJ2-7	ASSYSITGLGQY
12	TRBV6-1	TRBJ1-2	ASSEGLGLGGYT
11	TRBV24-1	TRBJ1-5	ATSDPGGQPQH
13	TRBV28	TRBJ1-1	ASSLLKAMNTEAF
13	TRBV11-3	TRBJ2-1	ASSLDPLRGDEQF
11	TRBV28	TRBJ2-2	ASSWRGTGELF
14	TRBV11-2	TRBJ1-6	ASSLLADIRNSPLH
14	TRBV19	TRBJ2-7	ASSPQGGGGSYEQY
12	TRBV27	TRBJ2-7	ASRTSIGNYEQY
10	TRBV5-6	TRBJ1-2	ASSHRDKGYT
14	TRBV18	TRBJ2-2	ASSPAGTGYTGELF
11	TRBV30	TRBJ2-5	AWRQDSQETQY
13	TRBV5-4	TRBJ2-1	ASSLHTGTYNEQF
13	TRBV6-5	TRBJ1-2	ASSQTGLQPSGYT
14	TRBV2	TRBJ1-5	ASRPQGGPSGGPQH
14	TRBV28	TRBJ2-7	ASSLSLQGTGYEQY
13	TRBV24-1	TRBJ2-1	ATSDFPGARDEQF
15	TRBV19	TRBJ2-2	ASSTGAGVAKPGELF
11	TRBV5-8	TRBJ2-5	ASSLGHLETQY
11	TRBV6-5	TRBJ1-1	ASSHAIPAEAF
15	TRBV19	TRBJ2-1	ASSMNGRGAGGNEQF
11	TRBV24-1	TRBJ2-5	ATSEFREETQY
10	TRBV29-1	TRBJ1-2	SVVRQAEGYT
14	TRBV30	TRBJ1-2	AWSFPRGREDYGYT
10	TRBV6-6	TRBJ2-7	ASSQTAYEQY
11	TRBV14	TRBJ2-7	ASSPVGSYEQY
11	TRBV19	TRBJ1-3	ASAQGTGNTIY
14	TRBV10-3	TRBJ2-1	AIKTTDPFNYNEQF
16	TRBV4-2	TRBJ2-1	ASSPQTGGGPLDNEQF
12	TRBV5-1	TRBJ2-3	ASSLKPPTDTQY
12	TRBV5-5	TRBJ1-5	ASSPWRGNQPQH
11	TRBV12-3/TRBV12-4	TRBJ1-1	ASRSQGWTEAF
11	TRBV3-1/TRBV3-2	TRBJ2-5	ASSQDPKQTQY
10	TRBV4-2	TRBJ1-2	ASSELKGGYT